This TCR beta chain was documented in a study of human T cells and chemical hapten exposure. The time point denotes: patch test 2, 6 weeks after DPC sensitization. Treatment meaning: therapeutic diphenylcyclopropenone sensitization with weekly scalp DPC. Unfractionated whole blood yielded the extracted total RNA. TCRdb called the RACE reads again in MiXCR, with one record for every CDR3 protein. The data show 35,000 to 45,000 distinct CDR3 sequences, approximately 9.7% seen once. Ten or more counts support this clonotype. Germline V gene sequence: CDR1 MGHDK, CDR2 SYGVNS. V shed 4 bases and J shed 1 base, with 19 bases lying between them. This CDR3 has 17 residues.

Source: whole blood, taken in connection with sensitization to the hapten diphenylcyclopropenone (DPC). The chain uses TRBV25-1 and TRBJ1-2; weak D call: TRBD1 (6 bases). This TCR was recovered from a woman in her thirties with alopecia areata. Some clones in this sample may be carry-over from other donors' samples. The CDR3 here is CASSAPLTGSRNYGYTF. The CDR3 DNA reads TGTGCCAGCAGTGCCCCCTTAACAGGGAGTCGTAACTATGGCTACACCTTC.